This record looks at one TCR beta chain sequence and its context. The sample belongs to a study of blood T cell repertoires in COVID-19. About the research overall: In each case, the material was cDNA or gDNA derived from T cells, B-cell-depleted T cells, or PBMCs.

V trimming: 1 base; J trimming: 4 bases; junction bases outside the gene matches: 4. CDR1 is SGDLS, CDR2 YYNGEE, per germline. The CDR3 is made up of 14 amino acids. Under the authors' procedure: Estimation of nucleated cell counts relied on the amplification of reference gene primers. The assay was immunoSEQ multiplex PCR, and TCRdb's table has in-frame clones only and misses some. V, J and clone size reflect that table, while D and trimming were determined from the DNA. The sample gives about 170,000 clones, 85% to 90% of which show up once; roughly 2% is in the top ten. The V and J genes are TRBV9 and TRBJ1-1; 7 positions agree with TRBD1. Specimen: peripheral blood. This TCR derives from a man in his forties or fifties who had recovered from COVID-19. As DNA, the CDR3 is TGTGCCAGCAGCGTATACGGGACAGCCACTGAAGCTTTCTTT. Residues: CASSVYGTATEAFF.